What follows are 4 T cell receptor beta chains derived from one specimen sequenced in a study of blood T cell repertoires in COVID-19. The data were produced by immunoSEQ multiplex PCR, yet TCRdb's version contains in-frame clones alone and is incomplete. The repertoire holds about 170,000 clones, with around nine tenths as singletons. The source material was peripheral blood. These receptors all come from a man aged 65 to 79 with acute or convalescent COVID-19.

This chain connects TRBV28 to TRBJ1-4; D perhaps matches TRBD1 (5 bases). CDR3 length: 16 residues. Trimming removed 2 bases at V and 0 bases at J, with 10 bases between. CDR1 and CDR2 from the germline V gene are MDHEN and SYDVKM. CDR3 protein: CASSLMSGSTNEKLFF. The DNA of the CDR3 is TGTGCCAGCAGTTTAATGTCAGGGTCAACTAATGAAAAACTGTTTTTT.

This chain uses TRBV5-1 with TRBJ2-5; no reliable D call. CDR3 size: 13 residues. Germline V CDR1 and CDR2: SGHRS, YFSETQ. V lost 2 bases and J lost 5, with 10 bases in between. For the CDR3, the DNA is TGCGCCAGCAGCTTCCAGAGTAGCGAGACCCAGTACTTC. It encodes CASSFQSSETQYF.

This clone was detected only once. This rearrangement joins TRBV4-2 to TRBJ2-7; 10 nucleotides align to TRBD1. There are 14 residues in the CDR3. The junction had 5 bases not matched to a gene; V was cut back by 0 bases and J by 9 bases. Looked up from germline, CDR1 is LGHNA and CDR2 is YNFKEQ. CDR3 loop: CASSQEGRDRGQYF. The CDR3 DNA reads TGTGCCAGCAGCCAAGAGGGGCGGGACAGGGGGCAGTACTTC.

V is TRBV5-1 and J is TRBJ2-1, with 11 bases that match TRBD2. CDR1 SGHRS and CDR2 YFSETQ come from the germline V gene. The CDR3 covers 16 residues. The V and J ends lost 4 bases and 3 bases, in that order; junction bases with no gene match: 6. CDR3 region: CASSLGTSGYYNEQFF. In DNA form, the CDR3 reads TGCGCCAGCAGCCTAGGGACTAGCGGTTACTACAATGAGCAGTTCTTC.